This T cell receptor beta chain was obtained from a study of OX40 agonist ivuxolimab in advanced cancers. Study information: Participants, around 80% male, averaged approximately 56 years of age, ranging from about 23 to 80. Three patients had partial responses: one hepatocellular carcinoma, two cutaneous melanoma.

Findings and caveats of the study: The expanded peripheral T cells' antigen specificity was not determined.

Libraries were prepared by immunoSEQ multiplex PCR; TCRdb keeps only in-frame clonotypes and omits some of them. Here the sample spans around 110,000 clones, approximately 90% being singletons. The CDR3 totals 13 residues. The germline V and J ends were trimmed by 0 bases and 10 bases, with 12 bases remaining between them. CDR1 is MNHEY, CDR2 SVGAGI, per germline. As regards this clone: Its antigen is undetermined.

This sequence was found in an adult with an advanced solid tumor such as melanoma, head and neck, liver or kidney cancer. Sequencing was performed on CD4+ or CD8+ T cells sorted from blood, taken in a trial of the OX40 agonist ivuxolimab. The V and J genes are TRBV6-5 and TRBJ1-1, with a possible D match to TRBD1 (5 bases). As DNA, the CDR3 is TGTGCCAGCAGTTACTCATGGGGCCTGGGAGCTTTCTTT. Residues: CASSYSWGLGAFF.